The T cell receptor beta chain described here comes from a study of T cell repertoires in cytomegalovirus infection. Study information: Matching HLA type, along with CMV infection, was indicated by public TCR beta signatures. Broader study findings: Totalled public TCR beta family frequency picked out people who carried CMV plus the relevant HLA. CMV-specific TCR beta clonotypes restricted by HLA-C dominated the ex vivo response.

Worth noting for this clonotype: Its antigen is currently unknown.

Using its own MiXCR run on the reads, TCRdb lists one record per CDR3 protein. The table includes 450,000 to 650,000 distinct CDR3 sequences, around a quarter detected once. J gave up 1 base and V 5 bases, and 19 bases lay outside the gene matches. The CDR3 loop spans 21 amino acids. The germline CDR1 and CDR2 sequences are SGHAT and FQNNGV. The J gene is TRBJ2-3, the V gene TRBV11-2; 12 bases are shared with TRBD2. The clonotype comes from a human donor in good health (CMV status not recorded). Some clones in this sample may be carry-over from other donors' samples. The sequenced sample consisted of PBMCs. The CDR3 sequence: CASSPDNGDWASGRGTDTQYF. The CDR3 nucleotides read TGTGCCAGCAGCCCAGACAACGGAGATTGGGCTAGCGGGAGGGGCACAGATACGCAGTATTTT.